This T cell receptor (beta chain) was captured in a study of T cells in localized non-small cell lung cancer. Points from the study as a whole: Heterogeneity cannot be ruled out, as sequencing used one tumor region only. A median around 57 of the top 100 tumor clones appeared in adjacent lung. Uninvolved adjacent lung showed higher T cell clonality than tumor.

A note on this clone: Its antigen is undetermined.

From germline, CDR1 is MNHEY and CDR2 SMNVEV (reference sequence). The CDR3 consists of 15 residues. Germline trimming cut 3 bases from V and 5 bases from J; bases unmatched to any gene: 7. Profiling relied on immunoSEQ multiplex PCR, and the TCRdb table lists in-frame clones only, not all of them. The repertoire holds nearly 35,000 clones, with less than 95% as singletons. The TCR was taken from a female donor aged 60 or older with stage II lung adenocarcinoma. The genes are TRBV27 and TRBJ1-2; 9 bases are a match to TRBD1. Sample: peripheral blood mononuclear cells, taken before any cancer treatment. In DNA, the CDR3 is TGTGCCAGCAGTTTCACAGGGGGCGCAGGATATGGCTACACCTTC. It yields the protein CASSFTGGAGYGYTF.